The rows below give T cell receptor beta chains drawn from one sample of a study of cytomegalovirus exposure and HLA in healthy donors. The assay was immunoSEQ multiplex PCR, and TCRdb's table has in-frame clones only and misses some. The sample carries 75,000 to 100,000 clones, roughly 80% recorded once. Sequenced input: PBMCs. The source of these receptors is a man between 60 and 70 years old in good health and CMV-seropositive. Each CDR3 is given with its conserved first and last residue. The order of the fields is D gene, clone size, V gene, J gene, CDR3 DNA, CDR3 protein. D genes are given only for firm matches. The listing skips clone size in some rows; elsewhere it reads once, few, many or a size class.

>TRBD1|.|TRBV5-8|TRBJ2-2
TGTGCCAGCAGCCTGACAGGGGGCACCGGGGAGCTGTTTTTT
CASSLTGGTGELFF
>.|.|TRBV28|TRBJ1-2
TGTGCCAGCAACACTGGGGGGGCTAACTATGGCTACACCTTC
CASNTGGANYGYTF
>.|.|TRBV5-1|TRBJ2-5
TGCGCCAGCAGCTACGGACAGTATCAAGAGACCCAGTACTTC
CASSYGQYQETQYF
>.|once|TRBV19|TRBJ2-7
TGTGCCAGTAGTCCTCCCGGCGGGCGGATCTACGAGCAGTACTTC
CASSPPGGRIYEQYF
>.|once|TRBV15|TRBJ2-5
TGTGCCACCAGCAGAGTTGAAGCTAGCGAGGTTCCTTGTCCCCAAGAGACCCAGTACTTC
CATSRVEASEVPCPQETQYF
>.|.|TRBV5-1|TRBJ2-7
TGCGCCAGCAGCTTGCAGGTAGAATCCTACGAGCAGTACTTC
CASSLQVESYEQYF
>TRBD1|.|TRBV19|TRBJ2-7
TGTGCCAGTAGTATCGGACAGGCCTACGAGCAGTACTTC
CASSIGQAYEQYF
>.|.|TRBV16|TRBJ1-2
TGTGCCAGCAGCCAATCTCAACAGGCCGGCTATGGCTACACCTTC
CASSQSQQAGYGYTF
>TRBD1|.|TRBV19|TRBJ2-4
TGTGCCAGTAGTATGGGGACAGACACAATAGCCAAAAACATTCAGTACTTC
CASSMGTDTIAKNIQYF
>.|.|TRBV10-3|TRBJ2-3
TGTGCCTCCCAGGATGTTAGCGGATTCACAGATACGCAGTATTTT
CASQDVSGFTDTQYF
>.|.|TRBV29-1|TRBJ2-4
TGCAGCGTTGAAGTCAGAACAAACATTCAGTACTTC
CSVEVRTNIQYF
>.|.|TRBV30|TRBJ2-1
TGTGCCCGACGGGGGGCTGGGGTGAATGAGCAGTTCTTC
CARRGAGVNEQFF
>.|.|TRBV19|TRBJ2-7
TGTGCCAGTAGTATAGTGGCAGGTTCCTACGAGCAGTACTTC
CASSIVAGSYEQYF
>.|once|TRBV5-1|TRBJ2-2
TGCGCCAGCAGTCCAGACAGTAACGCCGGGGAGCTGTTTTTT
CASSPDSNAGELFF
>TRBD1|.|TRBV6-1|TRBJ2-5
TGTGCCACCTTCGGAGAGGGGGCATGGGAGACCCAGTACTTC
CATFGEGAWETQYF
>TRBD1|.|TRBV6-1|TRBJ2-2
TGTGCCAGCAGTGACAGGGGGCTCGGGGAGCTGTTTTTT
CASSDRGLGELFF
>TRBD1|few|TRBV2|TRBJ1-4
TGTGCCAGCAGATTACAGGGGGAAAAACTGTTTTTT
CASRLQGEKLFF
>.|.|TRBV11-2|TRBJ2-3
TGTGCCAGCAGCGCCTCCCCTGATTCGGGAGATACGCAGTATTTT
CASSASPDSGDTQYF
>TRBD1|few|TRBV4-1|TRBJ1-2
TGCGCCAGCAGCCCCCGAGGACAGGGGGCTTACTATGGCTACACCTTC
CASSPRGQGAYYGYTF